This entry is about one TCR beta chain. The sample is drawn from a study of blood T cell repertoires in COVID-19. Some clones are missing from TCRdb's copy, which holds only in-frame ones; the method was immunoSEQ multiplex PCR. The sample lists over 200,000 clones, approximately 82% occurring once. The CDR3 has 15 residues. V trimming: 4 bases; J trimming: 8 bases; junction bases outside the gene matches: 4. Per the germline V gene, CDR1 is SGHRS and CDR2 is YFSETQ. Sequenced sample: PBMCs or T cells enriched from blood (not recorded which). The sequence was collected from a man aged 40-49 years who had recovered from COVID-19. The rearrangement joins TRBV5-1 to TRBJ2-2; 14 positions match TRBD2. The CDR3 loop reads CASSLGLAGAGELFF. The CDR3 DNA is TGCGCCAGCAGCCTGGGACTAGCGGGAGCAGGGGAGCTGTTTTTT.